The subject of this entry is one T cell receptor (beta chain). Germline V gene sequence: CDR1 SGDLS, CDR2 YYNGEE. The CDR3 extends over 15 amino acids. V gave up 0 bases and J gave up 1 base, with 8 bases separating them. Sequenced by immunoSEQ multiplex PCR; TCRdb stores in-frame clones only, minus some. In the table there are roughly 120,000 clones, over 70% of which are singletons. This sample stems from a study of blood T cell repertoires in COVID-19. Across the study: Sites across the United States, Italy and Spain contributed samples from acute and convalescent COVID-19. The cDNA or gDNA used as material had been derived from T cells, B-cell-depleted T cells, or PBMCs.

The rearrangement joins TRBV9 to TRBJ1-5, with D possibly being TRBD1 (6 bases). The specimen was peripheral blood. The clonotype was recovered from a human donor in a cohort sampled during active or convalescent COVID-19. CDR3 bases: TGTGCCAGCAGCGTAGGGGACATAAGCAATCAGCCCCAGCATTTT. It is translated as CASSVGDISNQPQHF. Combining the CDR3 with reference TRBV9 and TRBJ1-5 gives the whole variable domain DSGVTQTPKHLITATGQRVTLRCSPRSGDLSVYWYQQSLDQGLQFLIQYYNGEERAKGNILERFSAQQFPDLHSELNLSSLELGDSALYFCASSVGDISNQPQHFGDGTRLSIL.